One and the same sample provided the 25 T cell receptor beta chains below, sequenced in a study of cytomegalovirus exposure and HLA in healthy donors. 13 Jbeta primers and 60 Vbeta primers were used for the PCR. The method was immunoSEQ multiplex PCR; TCRdb's version includes in-frame clones alone and lacks a portion of them. The data hold 150,000 to 200,000 clones, with 84% observed a single time. Sequencing was carried out using PBMCs. These receptors were taken from a girl aged 10 to 17 in good health and CMV-seropositive.

This chain joins TRBV5-5 and TRBJ2-7; no firm D call. CDR3 length: 12 amino acids. The germline CDR1 and CDR2 sequences are SGHKS and YYEKEE (reference sequence). V was cut by 5 bases and J by 6 bases, with 12 bases left in between. The CDR3 loop reads CASRKQASEQYF. The DNA for the CDR3 is TGTGCCAGCAGGAAGCAAGCGTCCGAGCAGTACTTC.

The chain joins TRBV7-2 to TRBJ1-2; no reliable D call. This CDR3 contains 13 residues. With 5 bases removed from V and 7 bases from J, the gap between germline ends came to 14 bases. In germline, CDR1 is SGHTA, CDR2 FQGNSA. This CDR3 is CASSPLWAGGYTF. The CDR3 nucleotides read TGTGCCAGCAGCCCACTGTGGGCGGGTGGCTACACCTTC.

The gene calls are TRBV19 and TRBJ1-1; 8 bases fit TRBD1. V lost 3 bases and J lost 0; bases outside the gene matches: 3. CDR3 length equals 15 residues. Germline CDR1 reads LNHDA; CDR2 reads SQIVND (reference sequence). CDR3 protein: CASSIGQGMNTEAFF. CDR3 in DNA: TGTGCCAGTAGTATCGGACAGGGAATGAACACTGAAGCTTTCTTT.

V usage is TRBV2 and J usage is TRBJ1-1, with a weak D call TRBD1 (5 bases). V was shortened by 5 bases and J by 11 bases, with 27 bases between the two germline ends. Germline V gives CDR1 SNHLY, CDR2 FYNNEI. This CDR3 spans 16 amino acids. Written as DNA, the CDR3 is TGTGCCAGCAGTCACCCCCGAAGGTCCGGTGGGGGGTCGGCTTTCTTT. Amino acid sequence: CASSHPRRSGGGSAFF.

The chain is built from TRBV19 and TRBJ2-6; TRBD1 matches 10 bases. The CDR3 covers 16 residues. CDR1 and CDR2 (germline): LNHDA, SQIVND (reference sequence). The V gene end was trimmed by 4 bases and the J gene end by 4 bases; junction bases not matched to a gene: 4. This CDR3 reads CASSRQGAGGANVLTF. The CDR3 nucleotides are TGTGCCAGTAGTAGACAGGGGGCAGGAGGGGCCAACGTCCTGACTTTC.

The chain has TRBV6-6 and TRBJ2-5; a weak D match, TRBD1 (5 bases). Germline loops: CDR1 MNHNY, CDR2 SVGAGI (reference sequence). The CDR3 sequence is 13 residues long. Deletions cut 6 bases from V and 1 base from J, with 9 bases between. CDR3 DNA sequence: TGTGCCAGCAGCCAGGGTTCCCAAGAGACCCAGTACTTC. It encodes CASSQGSQETQYF.

This chain connects TRBV10-3 to TRBJ1-1; D is possibly TRBD1 (5 bases). Germline V gene data show CDR1 as ENHRY and CDR2 as SYGVKD. The CDR3 spans 14 residues. V was trimmed by 2 bases and J by 10 bases, leaving 17 bases between them. The CDR3 DNA reads TGTGCCATCAGTGAGCCGACTGGTCGGGGGTCAGCTTTCTTT. Translation: CAISEPTGRGSAFF.

V gene TRBV7-8 combines with J gene TRBJ1-1; 8 nucleotides line up with TRBD1. CDR1 is SGHVS, CDR2 FQNEAQ, per germline. This CDR3 is built from 16 residues. Unmatched junction bases numbered 6, after V lost 1 base and J lost 2 bases. In DNA, the CDR3 is TGTGCCAGCAGCTTAGGATGGACAGGGTTTAACACTGAAGCTTTCTTT. Translation: CASSLGWTGFNTEAFF.

V gene TRBV10-3 combines with J gene TRBJ2-5; D may be TRBD1 (6 bases). The CDR3 extends over 13 amino acids. Germline CDR1 reads ENHRY; CDR2 reads SYGVKD. V shed 3 bases and J shed 3 bases, with 8 bases lying between them. The CDR3 region is CAISDRTEETQYF. CDR3 in DNA: TGTGCCATCAGTGACCGGACAGAAGAGACCCAGTACTTC.

The genes are TRBV25-1 and TRBJ2-7, with 8 bases aligning to TRBD2. The CDR3 runs to 14 residues. V lost 2 bases, J lost 6 bases, and 6 bases stayed unmatched. Germline V lookup: CDR1 MGHDK, CDR2 SYGVNS. In nucleotides, the CDR3 is TGTGCCAGCAGTGAAGCCGGGGCGGGGGGCGAGCAGTACTTC. Its protein product is CASSEAGAGGEQYF.

The chain recombines TRBV4-1 with TRBJ1-1; maybe TRBD1 (5 bases). This CDR3 comprises 13 residues. The V gene lost 3 bases and the J gene lost 8 bases, with 13 bases spanning the gap. Germline CDR1 reads MGHRA; CDR2 reads YSYEKL. The CDR3 is CASSHPQGGEAFF. For the CDR3, the DNA is TGCGCCAGCAGCCATCCCCAGGGAGGAGAAGCTTTCTTT.

This chain uses TRBV7-6 with TRBJ1-3; a possible D gene is TRBD1 (5 bases). The V gene lost 1 base and the J gene lost 0 bases, with 7 bases spanning the gap. The CDR3 is made up of 15 amino acids. Germline loops: CDR1 SGHVS, CDR2 FNYEAQ. Here the CDR3 reads CASSLDQGSGNTIYF. CDR3 bases: TGTGCCAGCAGCTTAGACCAGGGCTCTGGAAACACCATATATTTT.

The chain's CDR3 is CAIRPDRGEAYGYTF. The CDR3 nucleotides read TGTGCCATCAGACCGGACAGGGGGGAGGCCTATGGCTACACCTTC. This chain links TRBV10-3 with TRBJ1-2, with 10 bases lining up with TRBD1. Germline V gene lookup returns CDR1 ENHRY and CDR2 SYGVKD. The CDR3 has 15 amino acids. V shed 6 bases, J shed 4 bases, and the junction held 8 bases outside the gene matches.

A remark on this clone: The junction shows a germline mismatch at one end, possibly a read error. The chain links TRBV30 to TRBJ1-2, with D possibly matching TRBD1 (6 bases). The CDR3 has 15 residues. Per germline, CDR1 GTSNPN and CDR2 SVGIG (reference sequence). The CDR3 region has the DNA TGTGCCTGGAGCTCCAGATATCGCCGGGACAAGGATTTATCCTTC. Translation gives CAWSSRYRRDKDLSF.

This clone was counted a single time. The chain uses TRBV4-1 and TRBJ2-5; D possibly corresponds to TRBD1 (6 bases). Trimming stripped 1 base from V and 5 bases from J, with 14 bases between. Germline assignment: CDR1 MGHRA and CDR2 YSYEKL. This CDR3 has 15 amino acids. Here the CDR3 DNA reads TGCGCCAGCAGCCAAGGGGACAACTTTCAGGAGACCCAGTACTTC. This translates into CASSQGDNFQETQYF.

The chain combines TRBV7-8 with TRBJ2-1, with D perhaps TRBD2 (6 bases). CDR1 SGHVS and CDR2 FQNEAQ come from the germline V gene. V lost 8 bases and J lost 6, with 14 bases in between. This CDR3 comprises 13 residues. The CDR3 DNA reads TGTGCCAGCCGTCTAGCGCGGCCCAATGAGCAGTTCTTC. Amino acids: CASRLARPNEQFF.

The V call is TRBV19, the J call TRBJ2-5; 8 bases fit TRBD1. The CDR3 is made up of 14 amino acids. The V segment lost 4 bases and the J segment 3 bases; nucleotides outside the gene matches: 4. Germline CDR1 is LNHDA and CDR2 is SQIVND (reference sequence). The CDR3 loop is CASSTRQGKETQYF. In DNA, the CDR3 is TGTGCCAGTAGTACTCGACAGGGGAAAGAGACCCAGTACTTC.

The rearrangement joins TRBV5-1 to TRBJ1-5; 10 bases match TRBD1. The CDR3 totals 15 residues. J was trimmed by 3 bases and V by 3 bases; bases with no gene match: 3. In germline, CDR1 is SGHRS, CDR2 YFSETQ. Here the CDR3 DNA reads TGCGCCAGCAGCTCGACAGGGGGCGCCAATCAGCCCCAGCATTTT. Translated: CASSSTGGANQPQHF.

V usage is TRBV28 and J usage is TRBJ1-6, with D perhaps matching TRBD1 (5 bases). The germline gives CDR1 MDHEN, CDR2 SYDVKM. V was pared by 2 bases and J by 7 bases, with 12 bases between. CDR3 length: 15 residues. The chain's CDR3 is CASSLPGRGNSPLHF. In nucleotides, the CDR3 is TGTGCCAGCAGTTTACCGGGACGGGGGAATTCACCCCTCCACTTT.

This clone was seen just once. The chain is built from TRBV6-1 and TRBJ1-6; tentative D call: TRBD1 (5 bases). Trimming removed 4 bases from V and 0 bases from J, with 10 bases in between. This CDR3 comprises 16 residues. Per germline, CDR1 MNHNS and CDR2 SASEGT. The chain's CDR3 is CASSVSGGSYNSPLHF. Written as DNA, the CDR3 is TGTGCCAGCAGTGTTTCGGGGGGCTCCTATAATTCACCCCTCCACTTT.

The chain joins TRBV5-4 to TRBJ2-2; tentative D call: TRBD2 (6 bases). Trimming removed 4 bases at V and 4 bases at J, with 17 bases between. Germline values: CDR1 SGHNT, CDR2 YYREEE (reference sequence). The CDR3 extends over 16 amino acids. The chain's CDR3 is CASSAEVAVGTGELFF. The CDR3 DNA follows: TGTGCCAGCAGCGCCGAGGTAGCGGTGGGCACCGGGGAGCTGTTTTTT.

The genes are TRBV6-1 and TRBJ1-2; maybe TRBD1 (5 bases). The ends were cut back, 2 bases at V and 5 bases at J, with 9 bases in the middle. Germline V gene lookup returns CDR1 MNHNS and CDR2 SASEGT. The CDR3 runs to 13 residues. The CDR3 DNA reads TGTGCCAGCAGTGAACAGGGCCAGTATGGCTACACCTTC. It specifies CASSEQGQYGYTF.

The V gene is TRBV7-9, the J gene TRBJ2-7, with TRBD1 identical over 7 bases. The CDR3 extends over 16 amino acids. V was clipped by 3 bases and J by 2 bases; unmatched bases: 10. Germline values: CDR1 SEHNR, CDR2 FQNEAQ (reference sequence). For the CDR3, the DNA is TGTGCCAGCAGCTTTCCTAAGGGACAGCCAACCTACGAGCAGTACTTC. It translates to CASSFPKGQPTYEQYF.

The CDR3: CASTLGGGRYEQYF. As DNA, the CDR3 is TGTGCCAGCACCTTGGGGGGGGGCCGCTACGAGCAGTACTTC. J is TRBJ2-7 and V is TRBV2, with D maybe TRBD2 (7 bases). The CDR3 runs 14 residues. Germline CDR1 and CDR2: SNHLY and FYNNEI. V gave up 7 bases and J gave up 3 bases, with 16 bases separating them. The full variable domain, its missing parts supplied by reference TRBV2 and TRBJ2-7, is EPEVTQTPSHQVTQMGQEVILRCVPISNHLYFYWYRQILGQKVEFLVSFYNNEISEKSEIFDDQFSVERPDGSNFTLKIRSTKLEDSAMYFCASTLGGGRYEQYFGPGTRLTVT.

In regard to this clone: The junction departs from germline at one end; a sequencing error may be responsible. The same CDR3 is also encoded by other DNA sequences in this sample. This chain uses TRBV9 with TRBJ1-1, with 8 bases matching TRBD1. Germline-derived CDR1 and CDR2 are SGDLS and YYNGEE. The CDR3 covers 17 residues. This CDR3 is CASSFSAGTGHRTEAFF. In DNA form, the CDR3 reads TGTGCCAGCAGCTTCTCAGCCGGGACAGGACACCGCACTGAGGCTTTCTTT. Supplemented by reference TRBV9 and TRBJ1-1, the full variable domain reads DSGVTQTPKHLITATGQRVTLRCSPRSGDLSVYWYQQSLDQGLQFLIQYYNGEERAKGNILERFSAQQFPDLHSELNLSSLELGDSALYFCASSFSAGTGHRTEAFFGQGTRLTVV.